This TCR beta chain was recovered during a study of T cell responses to AZD1222 COVID-19 vaccine. The V end lost 0 bases, the J end lost 0 bases, and 9 bases lay between the germline ends. The germline CDR1 and CDR2 sequences are SGHDN and FVKESK. The CDR3 is 15 residues long. Assay used: immunoSEQ multiplex PCR; TCRdb lists only in-frame clones, some missing. Among under 150,000 clones listed, 85% to 95% were seen once. Pooling was applied to second doses at about 4 or about 12 weeks. Findings and limits, study-wide: Seropositive status at baseline applied to only a handful of AZD1222 recipients. Among vaccine-associated CD4 TCRs, coverage spanned spike, with dominance at 160-218 and 743-854. Repertoires in all cases were sampled only once the peak T cell response had passed.

With respect to this clone: Its antigen is undetermined.

This clonotype was obtained from an adult who received the AZD1222 COVID-19 vaccine. The material sequenced was peripheral blood, taken 28 days after the second AZD1222 dose. The V gene is TRBV14, the J gene TRBJ2-7, with D tentatively TRBD1 or TRBD2 (5 bases each). The CDR3 DNA reads TGTGCCAGCAGCCAAGACTTGGGGACCTCCTACGAGCAGTACTTC. This translates into CASSQDLGTSYEQYF.